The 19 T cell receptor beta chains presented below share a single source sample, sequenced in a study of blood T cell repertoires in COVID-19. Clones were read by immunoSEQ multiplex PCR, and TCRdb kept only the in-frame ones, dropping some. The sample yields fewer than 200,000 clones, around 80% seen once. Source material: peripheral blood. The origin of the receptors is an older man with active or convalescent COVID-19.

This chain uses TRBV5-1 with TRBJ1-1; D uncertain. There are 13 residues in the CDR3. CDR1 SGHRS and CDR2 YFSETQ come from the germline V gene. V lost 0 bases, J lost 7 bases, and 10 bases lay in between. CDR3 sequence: CASSLGAGGEAFF. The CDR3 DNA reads TGCGCCAGCAGCTTGGGGGCGGGTGGTGAAGCTTTCTTT.

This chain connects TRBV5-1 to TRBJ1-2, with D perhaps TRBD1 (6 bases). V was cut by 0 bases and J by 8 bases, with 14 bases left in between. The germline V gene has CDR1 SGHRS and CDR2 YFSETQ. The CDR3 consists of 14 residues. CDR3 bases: TGCGCCAGCAGCTTGGACTCAGGGGCGCCGGGCTACACCTTC. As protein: CASSLDSGAPGYTF.

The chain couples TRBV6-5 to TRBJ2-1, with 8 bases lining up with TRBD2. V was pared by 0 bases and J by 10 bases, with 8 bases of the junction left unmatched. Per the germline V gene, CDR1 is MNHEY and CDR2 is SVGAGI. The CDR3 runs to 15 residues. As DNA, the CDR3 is TGTGCCAGCAGTTACTCTCCACTAGCGGTAGGCGAGCAGTTCTTC. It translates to CASSYSPLAVGEQFF.

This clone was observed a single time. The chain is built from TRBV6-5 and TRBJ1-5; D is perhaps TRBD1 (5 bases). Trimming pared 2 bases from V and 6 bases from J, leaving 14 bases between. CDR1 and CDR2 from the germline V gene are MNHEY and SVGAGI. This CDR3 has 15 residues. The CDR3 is CASSYDGQGTQPQHF. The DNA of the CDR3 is TGTGCCAGCAGTTACGATGGGCAGGGAACTCAGCCCCAGCATTTT.

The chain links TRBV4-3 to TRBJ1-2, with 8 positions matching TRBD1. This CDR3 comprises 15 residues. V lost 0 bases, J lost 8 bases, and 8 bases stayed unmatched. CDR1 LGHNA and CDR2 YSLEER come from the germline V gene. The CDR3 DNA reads TGCGCCAGCAGCCAAGAAAGAGGACAGGGTAGAGGCTACACCTTC. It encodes CASSQERGQGRGYTF.

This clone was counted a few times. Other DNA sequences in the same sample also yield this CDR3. For the CDR3, the DNA is TGTGCCAGCAGCCAAGTTTACAGCTATGGCTACACCTTC. Its translation is CASSQVYSYGYTF. J is TRBJ1-2 and V is TRBV14; no definite D call. This CDR3 spans 13 amino acids. Between the trimmed V and J ends, which lost 1 base and 4 bases, there was a span of 7 bases. Germline lookup yields CDR1 SGHDN and CDR2 FVKESK.

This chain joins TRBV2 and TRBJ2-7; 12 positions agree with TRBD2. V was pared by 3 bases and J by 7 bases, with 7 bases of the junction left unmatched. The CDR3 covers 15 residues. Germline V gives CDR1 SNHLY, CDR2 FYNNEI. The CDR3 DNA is TGTGCCAGCAGTGACGGACTAGCGGGAAGGAGGGAGCAGTACTTC. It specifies CASSDGLAGRREQYF.

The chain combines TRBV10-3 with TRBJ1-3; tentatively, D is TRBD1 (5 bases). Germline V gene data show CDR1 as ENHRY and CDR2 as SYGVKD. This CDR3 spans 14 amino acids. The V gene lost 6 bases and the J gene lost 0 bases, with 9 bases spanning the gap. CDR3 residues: CAIRPDSSGNTIYF. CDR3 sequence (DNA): TGTGCCATCAGGCCAGACAGCTCTGGAAACACCATATATTTT.

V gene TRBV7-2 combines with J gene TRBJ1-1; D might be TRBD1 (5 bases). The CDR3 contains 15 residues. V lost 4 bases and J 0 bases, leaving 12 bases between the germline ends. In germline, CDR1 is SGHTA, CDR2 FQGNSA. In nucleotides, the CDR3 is TGTGCCAGCAGCTATGGGGGGACGGTGAACACTGAAGCTTTCTTT. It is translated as CASSYGGTVNTEAFF.

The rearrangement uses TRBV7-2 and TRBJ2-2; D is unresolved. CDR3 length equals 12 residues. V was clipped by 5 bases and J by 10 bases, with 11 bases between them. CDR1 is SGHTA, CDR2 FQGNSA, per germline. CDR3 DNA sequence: TGTGCCAGCAGCCCAAGCCGTTTGGAGCTGTTTTTT. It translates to CASSPSRLELFF.

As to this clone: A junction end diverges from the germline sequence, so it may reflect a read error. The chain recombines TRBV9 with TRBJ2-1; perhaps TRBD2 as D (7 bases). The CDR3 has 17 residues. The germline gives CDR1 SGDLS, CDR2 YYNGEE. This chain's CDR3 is CASSVGGGTLAGNEQFF. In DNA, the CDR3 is TGCGCCAGCAGCGTAGGGGGGGGTACGCTCGCGGGGAATGAGCAGTTCTTC.

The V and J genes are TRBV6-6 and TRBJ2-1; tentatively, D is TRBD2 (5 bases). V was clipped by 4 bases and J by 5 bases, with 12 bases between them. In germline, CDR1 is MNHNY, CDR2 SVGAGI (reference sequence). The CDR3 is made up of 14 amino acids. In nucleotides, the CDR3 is TGTGCCAGCAGTTCCCGGGGTAGCGACAATGAGCAGTTCTTC. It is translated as CASSSRGSDNEQFF.

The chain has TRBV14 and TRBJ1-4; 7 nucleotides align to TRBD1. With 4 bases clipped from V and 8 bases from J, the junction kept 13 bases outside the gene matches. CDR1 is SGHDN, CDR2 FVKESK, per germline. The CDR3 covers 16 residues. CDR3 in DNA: TGTGCCAGCAGCCTGCCTACAGGGGCTCTCACGGAAAAACTGTTTTTT. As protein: CASSLPTGALTEKLFF.

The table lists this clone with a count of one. The CDR3 nucleotides are TGTGCCAGCACCGGGGGTAGCTCTGGAAACACCATATATTTT. It encodes CASTGGSSGNTIYF. This chain uses TRBV18 with TRBJ1-3, with a tentative D call TRBD1 (5 bases). V was cut by 8 bases and J by 0 bases, with 11 bases left in between. The CDR3 is made up of 14 amino acids. Looked up from germline, CDR1 is KGHSH and CDR2 is LQKENI.

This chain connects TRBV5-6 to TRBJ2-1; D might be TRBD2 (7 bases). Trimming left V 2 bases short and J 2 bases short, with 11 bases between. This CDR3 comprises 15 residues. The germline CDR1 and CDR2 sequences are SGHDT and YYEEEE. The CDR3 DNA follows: TGTGCCAGCAGCTTTGGGGGGGGCCCCTACAATGAGCAGTTCTTC. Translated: CASSFGGGPYNEQFF.

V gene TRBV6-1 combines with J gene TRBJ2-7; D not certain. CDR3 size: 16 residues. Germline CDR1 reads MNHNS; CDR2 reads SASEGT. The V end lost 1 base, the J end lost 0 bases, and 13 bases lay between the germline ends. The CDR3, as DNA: TGTGCCAGCAGTGAAGTTCGAAACCGAGGCTCCTACGAGCAGTACTTC. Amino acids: CASSEVRNRGSYEQYF.

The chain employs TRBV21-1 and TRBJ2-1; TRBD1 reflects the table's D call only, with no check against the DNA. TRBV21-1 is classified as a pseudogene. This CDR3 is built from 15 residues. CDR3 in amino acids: CASSPPGQGYNEQFF. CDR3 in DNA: TGTGCCAGCAGCCCCCCCGGACAGGGCTACAATGAGCAGTTCTTC.

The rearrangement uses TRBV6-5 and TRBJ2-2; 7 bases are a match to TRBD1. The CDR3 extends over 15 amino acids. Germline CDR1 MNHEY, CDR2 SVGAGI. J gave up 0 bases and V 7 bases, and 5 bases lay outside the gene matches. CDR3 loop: CASMAQGANTGELFF. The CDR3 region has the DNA TGTGCCAGCATGGCGCAGGGGGCGAACACCGGGGAGCTGTTTTTT.

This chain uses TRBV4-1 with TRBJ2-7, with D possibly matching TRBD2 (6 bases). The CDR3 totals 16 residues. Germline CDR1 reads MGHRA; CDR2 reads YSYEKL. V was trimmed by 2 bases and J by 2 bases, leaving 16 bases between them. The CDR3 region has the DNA TGCGCCAGCAGCCAACGAGACCGGGACTGGCCCTACGAGCAGTACTTC. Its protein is CASSQRDRDWPYEQYF.